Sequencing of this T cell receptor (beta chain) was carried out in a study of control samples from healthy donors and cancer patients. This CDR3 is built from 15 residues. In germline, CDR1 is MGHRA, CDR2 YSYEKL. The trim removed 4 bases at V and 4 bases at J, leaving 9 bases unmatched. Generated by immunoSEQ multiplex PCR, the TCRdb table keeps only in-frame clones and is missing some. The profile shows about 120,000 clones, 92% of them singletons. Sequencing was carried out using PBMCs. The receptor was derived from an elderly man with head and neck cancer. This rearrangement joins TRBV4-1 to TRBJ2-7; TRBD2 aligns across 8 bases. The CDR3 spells CASSRQLSGTYEQYF. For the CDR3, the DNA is TGCGCCAGCAGCCGCCAGCTTAGCGGGACTTACGAGCAGTACTTC.